The entry below describes one T cell receptor (beta chain). This clonotype was seen more than once but under ten times. It has no known antigen specificity. The input lacks base qualities; no much larger clone sits a single base away. The junction carries 7 bases between V and J, which are trimmed by 4 bases and 5 bases respectively. The germline V gene supplies CDR1 KGHDR and CDR2 SFDVKD. Including cysteine and phenylalanine, the CDR3 has 12 amino acids. The entry retains the CDR3 DNA only, 36 bases that are in frame from base 1. Instrument used: Illumina NovaSeq 6000. cDNA libraries for TCRalpha and TCRbeta were prepared by 5'RACE using constant-segment primers, with sample barcodes and unique molecular identifiers added. Trizol reagent was used to extract RNA from every sample. Amplification of the libraries took two PCR steps, and the second step added a second sample barcode plus Illumina TruSeq adapters. Sequencing of libraries was performed on an Illumina NovaSeq with 2 x 150 bp paired-end reads. For the original study's pipeline: The reads were demultiplexed and collapsed into UMI-guided consensus sequences using migec v1.2.7. Using mixcr v2.1.11, the UMI consensuses were aligned to TRA and TRB V and J templates and assembled into clonotypes. Expanded or contracted clonotypes were those called significant by both edgeR and NoisET, with noise models trained on biological replicates. For edgeR calls, the thresholds were a false discovery rate-adjusted p below 0.01 and a log2 fold-change of 1. As an exploratory analysis of dynamics, max-normalized trajectories of the 1000 most abundant clonotypes were examined with PCA combined with hierarchical clustering. Each responding clone was given a CD4 or CD8 phenotype based on the CD4+ and CD8+ repertoires, which had been sequenced separately. TCRdb trimmed the raw reads at Q25, called clones with MiXCR and kept productive beta chains. Each record represents a unique CDR3 protein, reported with the most common genes and DNA among its rows. TCRdb, not the authors, supplied the V and J calls. Recorded for this sample are 100,000 to 130,000 distinct CDR3 sequences; around 17% of them occurred a single time. The ten biggest clones cover around 5.1% of the sample.

Ficoll-Paque density gradient centrifugation was the method used to isolate PBMCs. The data originate from a study of T-cell memory formation after mild COVID-19 listed by TCRdb under 2021. With regard to the full study: TCR sequence clusters from the two donors were found to be largely donor specific. In a couple of donors, T-cell clones that expanded and contracted after mild COVID-19 were tracked by sequencing TCRalpha and TCRbeta repertoires over time. Two young, previously healthy adult volunteers made up the cohort, one male and one female. Overall study results and their limits: From day 15 to 85, contracting clones showed balanced CD4/CD8 phenotypes, whereas a second wave of clones that expanded from day 15 to 37 leaned towards CD4+. Only two mild cases were covered in the study, and larger cohorts including severe cases with pre-infection samples were considered necessary. Some responding clones were found in pre-infection memory, which suggests that pre-existing cross-reactive memory T cells took part in the SARS-CoV-2 response. The second-wave clones that peaked on day 37 were not confirmed to be SARS-CoV-2 specific. Contracting CD4+ clones turned up mainly in the CM and EM memory subsets, whereas EMRA was where CD8+ clones were enriched.

This chain joins TRBV24-1 to TRBJ2-5; a confident D gene designation cannot be given. The specimen sequenced was PBMCs or a T cell subset sorted from them (not recorded which). This clonotype was sampled from a man aged 18 to 30 who had mild COVID-19 (a few samples of this study predate the infection). The sample titles of this study are shuffled in the database, so cell type and time point are left out; the donor was told from shared clones. The sequence in DNA is TGTGCCACCAGTGACCCCGGCGAGACCCAGTACTTC. This codes for CATSDPGETQYF.